This T cell receptor beta chain was documented in a study of T cells expressing NK-cell markers. Study-wide context: Beta-chain profiling covered CD3+CD56+NKG2C+, CD3+CD56+NKG2C- and CD3+CD56-NKG2C+ sorted subsets. Sequencing covered eight donors, seven HCMV-seropositive and one seronegative. General study points: Of CD8+ T cells, roughly 1.0-8% belonged to dominant NKG2C+ clonotypes in five or six donors.

The CDR3 length is 14 residues. Germline V CDR1 and CDR2: MDHEN, SYDVKM. As regards this clonotype: What it binds is unknown.

UMIs were included in TCR beta cDNA generated by 5'RACE template switching. TCRdb reprocessed the 5' RACE reads, with one entry per CDR3 protein and no DNA. The sample holds some 140,000 distinct CDR3 sequences. The chain employs TRBV28 and TRBJ1-2; the TRBD1 assignment by TCRdb is unverifiable without DNA. The receptor was derived from a woman aged 45-65 years in good health. Sequencing used blood T cells: a sorted CD56 or NKG2C T cell subset, CD4+ or CD8+ T cells, or bulk PBMC T cells (not recorded which). CDR3 protein: CASSLWQGNYGYTF.